The 25 T cell receptor delta chains given below trace back to one sample, sequenced in a study of γδ T cells in repeated Plasmodium falciparum infection. Bulk repertoires came from Vgamma9/Vdelta2+ or Vdelta2-negative gammadelta T cells flow-sorted from PBMC. TCRdb re-analyzed the multiplex PCR reads via CATT. The sample records tens of thousands of delta-chain clones, roughly 0.98% being singletons. The source material was gamma-delta T cells from blood. Source of these receptors: a pool of human donors (malaria-infected and uninfected, not separated).

About this clone: The protein TCRdb lists belongs to a much larger clone and differs from this DNA's translation at residue 15, which points to a read error; the protein shown is made from the DNA. V is TRDV2 and J is TRDJ1; possibly TRDD2 or TRDD3 for D (6 bases each). TCRdb is silent on the J gene; assignment here came from matching the DNA to germline. Germline V gene lookup returns CDR1 GEAIGNYY and CDR2 EKD. The CDR3 totals 19 residues. The CDR3 region is CACDTGSYTGLLYTNKLIF. The DNA for the CDR3 is TGTGCCTGTGACACGGGATCCTACACTGGGCTACTTTACACCAATAAACTCATCTTT.

At least ten counts were recorded for this clone. It differs at one base from a far larger clone, so likely a read error. Within the sample, other DNA sequences also encode this same CDR3. The gene calls are TRDV1 and TRDJ2; D may be TRDD3 (6 bases). CDR1 is TSWWSYY, CDR2 QGS, per germline. CDR3 size: 17 residues. CDR3 loop: CALGDINSGIRTAQLFF. In DNA, the CDR3 is TGTGCCCTTGGGGACATTAATTCGGGGATCAGGACAGCACAACTCTTCTTT.

This clone was counted a few times. Only one base separates this from a far larger clonotype, so it likely reflects a read error. Other DNA sequences in the sample encode the same CDR3. This chain connects TRDV2 to TRDJ1; possible D gene TRDD3, 5 bases. No J gene is reported in TCRdb; it was inferred here by comparing the DNA with germline. Germline CDR1 and CDR2: GEAIGNYY and EKD. Trimming took off 3 bases at V and 2 bases at J, with 24 bases between the two ends. CDR3 length equals 18 residues. The CDR3 sequence: CACDAVLGVGSNTDKLIF. Here the CDR3 DNA reads TGTGCCTGTGACGCAGTTTTAGGTGTGGGATCGAATACCGATAAACTCATCTTT.

This clone was counted a few times. This probably arose from a read error, given a far larger clone one base away. At the DNA level, this CDR3 is encoded by other sequences in the same sample as well. The rearrangement uses TRDV1 and TRDJ1; possible D gene TRDD2, 6 bases. As TCRdb names no J gene, one was assigned here on the basis of a DNA match to germline. Trimming took off 9 bases at V and 2 bases at J, with 13 bases between the two ends. Germline CDR1 reads TSWWSYY; CDR2 reads QGS. The CDR3 extends over 13 amino acids. For the CDR3, the DNA is TGTGCTCTGCGGCCTTCCCTAACCGATAAACTCATCTTT. This codes for CALRPSLTDKLIF.

Concerning this clone: A far larger clone is one base from this, pointing to a likely read error. Other nucleotide sequences in the sample specify the same CDR3. The chain joins TRDV2 to TRDJ1; 12 nucleotides agree with TRDD3. In the absence of a J gene in TCRdb, the DNA was matched to germline to assign it here. Germline values: CDR1 GEAIGNYY, CDR2 EKD. CDR3 length equals 21 residues. CDR3 sequence: CACDTVTLWGIRETQTDKLIF. The DNA for the CDR3 is TGCGCCTGTGACACCGTAACCCTCTGGGGGATACGCGAAACCCAGACCGATAAACTCATCTTT.

The table lists this clone with a few counts. The protein in TCRdb stems from a much larger clone and differs at residue 10 from this DNA's translation, likely a read error; here the protein is translated from the DNA. The chain couples TRDV1 to TRDJ1, with 7 nucleotides matching TRDD3. The J gene is absent in TCRdb and was assigned here via DNA matching to germline. The trim removed 1 base at V and 1 base at J, leaving 15 bases unmatched. The germline V gene encodes CDR1 TSWWSYY and CDR2 QGS. The length of the CDR3 is 19 residues. The CDR3 region has the DNA TGTGCTCTTGGGGAACCATGCCTACGGGCTGGGGGCCTCACCGATAAACTCATCTTT. It encodes CALGEPCLRAGGLTDKLIF.

This clone was seen more than once but under ten times. The translation of this DNA and the TCRdb protein of a much larger clone differ at residue 12, probably owing to a read error; the protein shown here is translated from the DNA. The CDR3: CAFRTRSVGRLEYDRLTAQLFF. CDR3 in DNA: TGTGCCTTTCGAACCCGGTCAGTAGGGAGATTGGAGTACGATCGATTGACAGCACAACTCTTCTTT. This chain uses TRDV3 with TRDJ2, with unresolved D. The V end lost 2 bases, the J end lost 2 bases, and 36 bases lay between the germline ends. Germline CDR1 reads TVYSNPD; CDR2 reads GDNSRS (reference sequence). The CDR3 length is 22 residues.

A note on this clone: This is likely an artifact of a read error, given a far larger clone one base away. This sample includes further DNA sequences coding for the same CDR3. J is TRDJ1 and V is TRDV2; 7 positions match TRDD3. The J gene, not given by TCRdb, was assigned here from a germline match of the nucleotide sequence. CDR1 and CDR2 (germline): GEAIGNYY, EKD. CDR3 length equals 18 residues. CDR3 residues: CACDTLGAENLYTDKLIF. CDR3 DNA: TGCGCCTGTGACACGCTGGGGGCTGAGAACTTGTACACCGATAAACTCATCTTT.

In its sample, this clone was seen many times. The mismatch at residue 21 between this DNA's translation and the TCRdb protein of a much larger clone likely reflects a read error; the protein shown is translated from the DNA. The J gene is TRDJ1, the V gene TRDV1; maybe TRDD3 (6 bases). This CDR3 is built from 23 residues. Per the germline V gene, CDR1 is TSWWSYY and CDR2 is QGS. In DNA form, the CDR3 reads TGTGCTCTTGGGGAACTAAGGAGGGGGGACCATCGTACAACACAAAAGATCACCGATAAATTCATCTTT. This gives the protein CALGELRRGDHRTTQKITDKFIF.

About this clone: For this DNA, TCRdb reports the protein of a much larger clone, which diverges at residue 3, most likely from a read error; the protein presented here is translated directly from the DNA. This chain uses TRDV2 with TRDJ1, with 10 positions matching TRDD3. The J gene, not given by TCRdb, was assigned here from a germline match of the nucleotide sequence. The CDR3 length is 19 residues. The germline CDR1 and CDR2 sequences are GEAIGNYY and EKD. The CDR3 spells CARDTIDQGDTAYTDKLIF. The CDR3 DNA sequence: TGTGCCCGTGACACCATCGACCAGGGGGATACGGCTTACACCGATAAACTCATCTTT.

This clone was counted between two and nine times. For this DNA, TCRdb reports the protein of a much larger clone, which diverges at residue 9, most likely from a read error; the protein presented here is translated directly from the DNA. The chain joins TRDV1 to TRDJ1; D is unresolved. TCRdb does not report a J gene; here it was assigned by matching the DNA to germline references. V was pared by 3 bases and J by 1 base, with 12 bases between. The CDR3 totals 15 residues. Germline CDR1 and CDR2: TSWWSYY and QGS. The CDR3 DNA is TGTGCTCTTGGGGACCCCCCGGCGTGCACCGATAAACTCATCTTT. This codes for CALGDPPACTDKLIF.

A few counts support this clone. This likely stems from a read error, as it lies one base from a far larger clone. Within the sample, other DNA sequences also encode this same CDR3. The chain recombines TRDV1 with TRDJ1, with TRDD3 identical over 9 bases. Matching the DNA to germline supplied the J gene, which TCRdb does not give. Germline V gene data show CDR1 as TSWWSYY and CDR2 as QGS. The CDR3 totals 18 residues. CDR3 loop: CALGDGRGRGIPPDKLIF. The CDR3 DNA is TGCGCTCTTGGGGATGGTAGGGGACGGGGGATACCCCCCGATAAACTCATCTTT.

Of note for this clone: A far larger clone is one base from this, pointing to a likely read error. Other DNA sequences within the sample encode an identical CDR3. This sequence joins TRDV2 and TRDJ1; 8 nucleotides agree with TRDD3. The J gene, left out of TCRdb, was set here by checking the DNA against germline. From germline, CDR1 is GEAIGNYY and CDR2 EKD. The V gene end was trimmed by 0 bases and the J gene end by 0 bases; junction bases not matched to a gene: 23. There are 22 residues in the CDR3. The DNA for the CDR3 is TGTGCCTGTGACACCGACGAGGGAAGTCAGAGTACTGGGGGGGCCTACACCGATAAACTCATCTTT. Its protein is CACDTDEGSQSTGGAYTDKLIF.

The sample holds a few counts of this clone. TCRdb lists the protein of a much larger clone for this DNA, which differs at residue 8, so this is likely a read error; the protein given here is translated from the DNA itself. The rearrangement links TRDV1 to TRDJ1; 9 bases map to TRDD3. The J gene comes from matching the DNA to germline here; TCRdb lacks it. V dropped 1 base and J dropped 0; count of bases not matched to a gene: 12. This CDR3 contains 19 residues. Germline CDR1 TSWWSYY, CDR2 QGS. This CDR3 reads CALGEHDQYWGTYTDKLIF. CDR3 in DNA: TGTGCTCTTGGGGAACATGACCAGTACTGGGGGACTTACACCGATAAACTCATCTTT.

Only a few counts were recorded for this clone. A read error is the likely source, as a far larger clone sits one nucleotide away. Other DNA variants within this sample encode the same CDR3. The chain employs TRDV1 and TRDJ1, with 9 bases aligning to TRDD3. The germline V gene has CDR1 TSWWSYY and CDR2 QGS. CDR3 length: 19 amino acids. Trimming at V came to 3 bases and at J to 0 bases, leaving 14 bases not matched to a gene. The CDR3 protein is CALGEPKHLGDGNTDKLIF. The CDR3 DNA follows: TGTGCTCTTGGGGAGCCCAAACACCTGGGGGATGGGAACACCGATAAACTCATCTTT.

This clone was picked up a small number of times. The TCRdb protein comes from a much larger clone and disagrees with this DNA's translation at residue 16, likely due to a read error; the protein given here is derived from the DNA. The chain employs TRDV2 and TRDJ1; 10 positions agree with TRDD3. The CDR3 totals 18 residues. The germline V gene encodes CDR1 GEAIGNYY and CDR2 EKD. CDR3 bases: TGTGCCTGTGACACCCCTTTAGGTGGGGGATACCCCACCGATAAACCCATCTTT. It is translated as CACDTPLGGGYPTDKPIF.

This clone was counted between two and nine times. A far larger clone is just one base off, so this is likely a read error. Other DNA sequences within the sample encode an identical CDR3. The chain joins TRDV1 to TRDJ1, with 7 positions matching TRDD3. Germline loops: CDR1 TSWWSYY, CDR2 QGS. The CDR3 extends over 22 amino acids. V trimming: 6 bases; J trimming: 0 bases; junction bases outside the gene matches: 28. DNA of the CDR3: TGTGCTCTTGGCCGGCCACATTCTTCAGGCCTGGGGGGCTATTCTTACACCGATAAACTCATCTTT. This gives the protein CALGRPHSSGLGGYSYTDKLIF.

This clone was seen more than once but under ten times. The protein given by TCRdb reflects a much larger clone and differs at residue 15 from this DNA's translation, likely from a read error; the protein shown is the DNA's translation. This sequence joins TRDV2 and TRDJ1; TRDD3 matches 8 bases. The J gene was missing in TCRdb and was found by matching the end of the DNA to germline. This CDR3 has 23 residues. Germline V lookup: CDR1 GEAIGNYY, CDR2 EKD. Trimming at V came to 6 bases and at J to 0 bases, leaving 32 bases not matched to a gene. CDR3 sequence reads: CACTPPTAFLGWGSPRYTDKLIF. DNA for the CDR3: TGTGCCTGTACCCCTCCGACAGCTTTTCTAGGCTGGGGGAGCCCTCGGTACACCGATAAACTCATCTTT.

The table lists this clone with a few counts. A far larger clone is a single base away, which makes a read error likely. The sample holds other DNA sequences that translate to the same CDR3. This CDR3 reads CACDTVGDTLTAQLFF. The CDR3 nucleotides are TGTGCCTGTGACACCGTGGGGGATACTCTGACAGCACAACTCTTCTTT. The rearrangement joins TRDV2 to TRDJ2, with TRDD3 identical over 10 bases. The J gene is absent in TCRdb and was assigned here via DNA matching to germline. Germline V CDR1 and CDR2: GEAIGNYY, EKD. Losses at the gene ends were 0 bases for V and 3 bases for J; bases not matched to a gene: 3. CDR3 length: 16 residues.

Worth noting for this clone: The mismatch at residue 13 between this DNA's translation and the TCRdb protein of a much larger clone likely reflects a read error; the protein shown is translated from the DNA. This chain joins TRDV2 and TRDJ1, with TRDD3 matching 7 bases. TCRdb offers no J gene call, so here the DNA was matched to germline to obtain one. Per the germline V gene, CDR1 is GEAIGNYY and CDR2 is EKD. With V trimmed by 0 bases and J by 1 base, 16 bases remained unmatched. The CDR3 spans 19 residues. CDR3 DNA: TGTGCCTGTGACACCGTTTCCCCTGGGGGGGGCCAGTGCACCGATAAACTCATCTTT. It translates to CACDTVSPGGGQCTDKLIF.

This clone showed up just a few times. A far bigger clonotype differs at one base, so this is likely a read error. No DNA is shown, since the ends of the CDR3 on it are uncertain; the CDR3 is the one TCRdb lists. There is no J gene call, but TRDV2 is given as the V gene; no check of the table's D call, TRDD3, against the DNA was made. The CDR3 totals 18 residues, both ends included. The germline CDR1 and CDR2 sequences are GEAIGNYY and EKD. CDR3 sequence: CACDTLGLGVEDTDKLIF.

Note on this clone: With a far larger clone one base away, a read error is the likely cause. This specimen includes other DNA sequences encoding the same CDR3. V gene TRDV2 combines with J gene TRDJ2; 11 bases are shared with TRDD3. Looked up from germline, CDR1 is GEAIGNYY and CDR2 is EKD. The CDR3 totals 22 residues. V dropped 3 bases and J dropped 5; count of bases not matched to a gene: 25. The CDR3: CACDALGPQGLGDTSLTAQLFF. CDR3 DNA sequence: TGTGCCTGTGACGCCTTGGGTCCACAGGGTTTGGGGGATACGTCCCTAACAGCACAACTCTTCTTT.

Notes on this clone: A read error likely explains this, since a far larger clone differs by one base. Other nucleotide sequences from this sample produce the same CDR3. The J gene went uncalled, whereas the V gene is TRDV1; TRDD3, the table's D call, lacks a check against the DNA. Germline CDR1 TSWWSYY, CDR2 QGS. This CDR3 region has 16 residues. The CDR3 protein is CALGERTGGYTDKLIF. The CDR3 DNA reads as TGTGCTCTTGGGGAACGAACTGGGGGATACACCGATAAGCTCATCTTT.

This clone was counted between two and nine times. A far bigger clonotype differs at one base, so this is likely a read error. Other DNA sequences in this sample translate to the same CDR3. This chain links TRDV2 with TRDJ1, with no clear D. CDR1 and CDR2 (germline): GEAIGNYY, EKD. The CDR3 sequence is 14 residues long. DNA of the CDR3: TGTGCCTGTGACAGTATGGGAGGACCCGATAAGCTCATCTTT. Translation: CACDSMGGPDKLIF.

Many counts were recorded for this clone. The gene calls are TRDV2 and TRDJ1; D might be TRDD3 (5 bases). Trimming took off 2 bases at V and 2 bases at J, with 32 bases between the two ends. Per the germline V gene, CDR1 is GEAIGNYY and CDR2 is EKD. This CDR3 region has 21 residues. Here the CDR3 reads CACDRLVRTAGTLRQTDKLIF. CDR3 nucleotides: TGTGCCTGTGACAGACTGGTCCGAACGGCGGGGACCCTCCGGCAAACCGATAAACTCATCTTT.